This T cell receptor beta chain appears in the sequencing data of a study of cytomegalovirus exposure and HLA in healthy donors. CDR1 and CDR2 from the germline V gene are SNHLY and FYNNEI. V was shortened by 1 base and J by 4 bases, with 7 bases between the two germline ends. CDR3 length: 14 amino acids. This clone was seen a few times. Both 60 Vbeta primers and 13 Jbeta primers went into the PCR. Produced via immunoSEQ multiplex PCR; TCRdb's table is partial and in-frame only. The repertoire includes approximately 120,000 clones, roughly 82% of them detected once, and around 13% sits in the top ten.

V and J are TRBV2 and TRBJ2-2, with D possibly matching TRBD2 (5 bases). The sequence came from a woman in her 40s in good health and CMV-seropositive. Sequenced input: PBMCs. CDR3 region: CASSEEAVTGELFF. The CDR3 nucleotides read TGTGCCAGCAGTGAAGAAGCGGTCACCGGGGAGCTGTTTTTT.